The 4 T cell receptor beta chains listed next were all sequenced from one sample in a study of T cells in Graves' hyperthyroidism and ophthalmopathy. The CDR3 regions of TCR beta were amplified from RNA transcripts. Initially, a first-round RT-PCR of the TCR CDR3 employed the HTBI primer set. TCRdb itself ran the multiplex PCR reads through MiXCR, one entry per CDR3 protein. Of some 620,000 distinct CDR3 sequences listed, 15% to 20% are singletons. Sequencing was performed on blood. These receptors were obtained from a woman aged 25 to 45 with Graves' hyperthyroidism.

As to this clonotype: A much larger clone lies one base from this, so it may be a read error. V is TRBV20-1 and J is TRBJ2-7, with a weak D call TRBD1 (6 bases). The CDR3 length is 15 residues. V gave up 7 bases and J gave up 2 bases, with 21 bases separating them. Germline loops: CDR1 DFQATT, CDR2 SNEGSKA (reference sequence). CDR3 DNA: TGCAGTGTTGCTGGACAGTTCAACCAAGCCTACGAGCAGTACTTC. Encoded protein: CSVAGQFNQAYEQYF.

This chain uses TRBV13 with TRBJ2-3; D may be TRBD2 (5 bases). The CDR3 length is 15 residues. The V end was cut by 4 bases, the J end by 0 bases, with 11 bases between. The germline V gene encodes CDR1 PRHDT and CDR2 FYEKMQ (reference sequence). CDR3 amino acids: CASSSNGMSTDTQYF. CDR3 sequence (DNA): TGTGCCAGCAGCTCAAACGGGATGAGCACAGATACGCAGTATTTT.

This clonotype has only a few counts. V is TRBV7-9 and J is TRBJ2-2; D gene unclear. CDR1 and CDR2 (germline): SEHNR, FQNEAQ (reference sequence). V lost 3 bases and J 3 bases, leaving 11 bases between the germline ends. This CDR3 is 15 amino acids long. The CDR3 loop is CASSFLASYTGELFF. The CDR3 nucleotides read TGTGCCAGCAGCTTTTTAGCCTCGTACACCGGGGAGCTGTTTTTT.

This clonotype occurred a few times. V usage is TRBV13 and J usage is TRBJ2-1; 9 nucleotides line up with TRBD2. The germline V gene has CDR1 PRHDT and CDR2 FYEKMQ (reference sequence). The CDR3 consists of 16 residues. V was pared by 5 bases and J by 3 bases, with 8 bases of the junction left unmatched. The CDR3 spells CASSGASGADYNEQFF. CDR3 nucleotide sequence: TGTGCCAGCAGCGGGGCTAGCGGGGCAGACTACAATGAGCAGTTCTTC. Full variable domain (outside the CDR3, taken from reference TRBV13 and TRBJ2-1): AAGVIQSPRHLIKEKRETATLKCYPIPRHDTVYWYQQGPGQDPQFLISFYEKMQSDKGSIPDRFSAQQFSDYHSELNMSSLELGDSALYFCASSGASGADYNEQFFGPGTRLTVL.